In this sample, the clone carrying this TCR beta chain turned up a few times. Antigen specificity is unknown. Together with a sample-barcoded 5' primer, a J-beta primer mix was included in a second PCR lasting about 7 to 12 cycles. MiXCR was run by TCRdb on the 5' RACE reads, yielding one entry per CDR3 protein. The sample has about 620,000 distinct CDR3 sequences; around 21% are singletons. This specimen comes from a study of blood T cells in healthy people across ages. Study observations and caveats: When set beside aged donors, long-lived donors presented more naive CD4+ cells and higher diversity.

The CDR3 consists of 14 residues. Trimming removed 6 bases from V and 0 bases from J, with 9 bases in between. Germline CDR1 and CDR2: SNHLY and FYNNEI. Every sample had a minimum of 6.5 million PBMCs isolated. The total RNA that was extracted per sample amounted to at least 5 micrograms. V and J are TRBV2 and TRBJ2-4; D gene uncertain. The sequenced material came from blood. The source is a man aged 65 to 85 in good health. The CDR3 here is CASRAGLAKNIQYF. For the CDR3, the DNA is TGTGCCAGCAGAGCAGGTCTAGCCAAAAACATTCAGTACTTC.